Following are 4 T cell receptor beta chains from one sample sequenced in a study of identical twins (TCRdb year 2016). The library relied on 5' RACE. The reads were generated on an Illumina HiSeq 2000. TCRdb took the public reads, trimmed them with fastp at Q25, ran MiXCR for clone calling and kept in-frame beta chains. Each record represents a unique CDR3 protein, reported with the most common genes and DNA among its rows. The sample data list about 900,000 distinct CDR3 sequences, and 9% to 15% of these were observed just once. The ten most abundant clones make up around 1.6% of the sample. The sample was also reused in another study, on yellow fever vaccine responses in identical twins.

The sequencing input was PBMCs. Source of these receptors: a young woman in good health.

This clonotype appeared many times. This chain joins TRBV27 and TRBJ1-1, with no clear D. The CDR3 runs 15 residues. Germline CDR1 MNHEY, CDR2 SMNVEV (reference sequence). Trimming stripped 3 bases from V and 7 bases from J, with 18 bases between. CDR3 DNA: TGTGCCAGCAGTTTTCGTCCGGGGAGAGAAAGTGAAGCTTTCTTT. Encoded protein: CASSFRPGRESEAFF.

In DNA form, the CDR3 reads TGTGCCAGCAGTTTATGGTCCGGGAGCTCCTACAATGAGCAGTTCTTC. It codes for CASSLWSGSSYNEQFF. The genes are TRBV28 and TRBJ2-1; D is perhaps TRBD2 (6 bases). This CDR3 spans 16 amino acids. Per the germline V gene, CDR1 is MDHEN and CDR2 is SYDVKM. V was clipped by 0 bases and J by 0 bases, with 9 bases between them.

The genes are TRBV12-3 or TRBV12-4 and TRBJ1-1; perhaps TRBD1 as D (5 bases). The CDR3 is 13 residues long. V shed 6 bases and J shed 6 bases, with 14 bases lying between them. CDR3 nucleotide sequence: TGTGCCAGCAGGCTTTGGGGGAGTGCTGAAGCTTTCTTT. This translates into CASRLWGSAEAFF.

A few counts support this clonotype. J is TRBJ1-1 and V is TRBV12-3 or TRBV12-4; tentative D call: TRBD1 (6 bases). This CDR3 comprises 14 residues. Trimming took 3 bases from V and 1 from J, leaving 9 bases between them. CDR3 in amino acids: CASSFQGQNTEAFF. The CDR3 DNA reads TGTGCCAGCAGTTTTCAGGGACAGAACACTGAAGCTTTCTTT.